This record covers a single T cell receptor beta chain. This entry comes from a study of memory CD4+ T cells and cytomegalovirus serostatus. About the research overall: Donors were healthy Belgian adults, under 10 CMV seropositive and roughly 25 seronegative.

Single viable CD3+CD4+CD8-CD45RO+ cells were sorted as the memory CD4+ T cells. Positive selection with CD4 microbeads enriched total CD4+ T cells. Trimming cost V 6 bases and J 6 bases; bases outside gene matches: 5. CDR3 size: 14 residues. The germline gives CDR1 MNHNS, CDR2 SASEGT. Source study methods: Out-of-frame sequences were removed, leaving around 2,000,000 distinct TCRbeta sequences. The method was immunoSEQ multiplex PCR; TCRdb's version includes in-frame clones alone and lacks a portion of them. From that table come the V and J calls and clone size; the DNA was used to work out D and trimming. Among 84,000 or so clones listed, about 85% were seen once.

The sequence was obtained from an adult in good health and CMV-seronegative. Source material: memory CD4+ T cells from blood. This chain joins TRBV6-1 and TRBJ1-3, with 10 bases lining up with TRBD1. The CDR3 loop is CASRAGTGVNTIYF. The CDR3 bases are TGTGCCAGCAGAGCCGGGACAGGGGTAAACACCATATATTTT.